These T cell receptor beta chains were read from a single sample in a study of CD8+CD57+ T cells in acquired aplastic anemia. In TCRdb, the reads were re-called with MiXCR into one record per CDR3 protein. The sample carries some 170,000 distinct CDR3 sequences, around 48% recorded once. The sample comprised sorted CD4+, CD8+, or CD8+CD57+ T cells (not recorded which) from PBMCs. The receptors were gathered from a human donor with aplastic anemia. CDR3s include the opening cysteine and the closing phenylalanine or tryptophan. D genes are given only for firm matches. Clone sizes are given selectively: once, few, many, or a class where the clone is expanded.

V gene,D gene,clone size,J gene,CDR3 protein,CDR3 DNA
TRBV19,-,-,TRBJ1-2,CASTDGVMGYTF,TGTGCTTCCACCGATGGGGTTATGGGCTACACCTTC
TRBV6-1,-,-,TRBJ1-3,CASSENLGVSGNTIYF,TGTGCCAGCAGCGAGAATTTGGGGGTCTCTGGAAACACCATATATTTT
TRBV6-2/TRBV6-3,-,-,TRBJ2-2,CASSNTGEPFF,TGTGCCAGCAGTAACACCGGGGAGCCGTTTTTT
TRBV7-9,TRBD1,many,TRBJ2-5,CASSRAAGGRSETQYF,TGTGCCAGCAGCCGTGCCGCAGGGGGCAGGTCGGAGACCCAGTACTTC
TRBV10-3,-,-,TRBJ2-1,CAISEAPASNEQFF,TGTGCCATCAGTGAGGCACCGGCATCGAATGAGCAGTTCTTC
TRBV11-1,-,-,TRBJ2-5,CASSTHKKFGEYQETQYF,TGTGCCAGCAGCACTCATAAGAAGTTTGGGGAGTACCAAGAGACCCAGTACTTC
TRBV6-5,TRBD2,-,TRBJ2-2,CASSYSRRGDSGELFF,TGTGCCAGCAGTTACTCGAGGCGGGGGGATTCCGGGGAGCTGTTTTTT
TRBV5-6,TRBD1,-,TRBJ1-4,CASSSTLGTATEKLFF,TGTGCCAGCAGCTCAACACTCGGGACAGCAACTGAAAAACTGTTTTTT
TRBV24-1,-,-,TRBJ2-3,CATSGCSGDSTDTQYF,TGTGCCACCAGTGGCTGCTCAGGGGATTCCACAGATACGCAGTATTTT
TRBV25-1,TRBD2,-,TRBJ2-1,CASTRDSGGRNEQFF,TGTGCCAGCACCCGCGACTCGGGGGGGAGGAATGAGCAGTTCTTC
TRBV7-2,-,-,TRBJ1-3,CASSLPLGNTIYF,TGTGCCAGCAGCTTACCCCTAGGAAACACCATATATTTT
TRBV6-2/TRBV6-3,-,many,TRBJ2-6,CASSYSGQASSGANVLTF,TGTGCCAGCAGTTACTCGGGTCAGGCAAGCTCTGGGGCCAACGTCCTGACTTTC
TRBV28,-,many,TRBJ2-7,CASSLEWYEQYF,TGTGCCAGCAGTTTAGAATGGTACGAGCAGTACTTC
TRBV6-5,-,many,TRBJ2-5,CASSYAPKETQYF,TGTGCCAGCAGTTACGCGCCAAAAGAGACCCAGTACTTC
TRBV10-2,-,few,TRBJ2-1,CASRERNSYNEQFF,TGCGCCAGCAGGGAGCGGAACTCCTACAATGAGCAGTTCTTC
TRBV7-3,-,-,TRBJ2-7,CASSLKWGTADYEQYF,TGTGCCAGCAGCTTAAAGTGGGGGACGGCAGACTACGAGCAGTACTTC
TRBV19,-,-,TRBJ2-3,CASSIWSGTDTQYF,TGTGCCAGTAGTATTTGGTCCGGCACAGATACGCAGTATTTT
TRBV11-2,-,-,TRBJ2-7,CASSFQGSHYEQYF,TGTGCCAGCAGCTTTCAGGGGAGTCACTACGAGCAGTACTTC
TRBV19,TRBD2,-,TRBJ2-5,CASSISAGGGQTQYF,TGTGCCAGTAGTATTTCAGCGGGAGGGGGTCAGACCCAGTACTTC
TRBV6-1,-,few,TRBJ2-7,CASSEPGEGYEQYF,TGTGCCAGCAGTGAACCAGGGGAAGGATACGAGCAGTACTTC
TRBV4-2,-,many,TRBJ2-1,CASSQETASSYNEQFF,TGTGCCAGCAGCCAAGAAACAGCGAGCTCCTACAATGAGCAGTTCTTC
TRBV9,TRBD1,many,TRBJ1-3,CASSPGTGDRNTIYF,TGTGCCAGCAGCCCCGGGACAGGGGACAGAAACACCATATATTTT
TRBV2,-,-,TRBJ1-6,CASGETRPDDSPLHF,TGTGCCAGCGGTGAGACACGCCCGGATGATTCACCCCTCCACTTT
TRBV20-1,-,-,TRBJ2-7,CSAIVAGAGSYEQYF,TGCAGTGCCATAGTGGCGGGGGCCGGATCCTACGAGCAGTACTTC
TRBV25-1,TRBD1,-,TRBJ2-7,CASSGQGTPYEQYF,TGTGCCAGCAGTGGACAGGGGACACCTTACGAGCAGTACTTC
TRBV18,-,many,TRBJ1-6,CASSPGGNSPLHF,TGTGCCAGCTCACCTGGGGGCAATTCACCCCTCCACTTT
TRBV5-1,-,many,TRBJ1-5,CASRYDSNQPQHF,TGCGCCAGCAGGTACGATAGCAATCAGCCCCAGCATTTT
TRBV2,-,few,TRBJ1-1,CASSDPHTEAFF,TGTGCCAGCAGTGATCCCCACACTGAAGCTTTCTTT
TRBV5-1,-,many,TRBJ2-7,CASSGAGTRTYEQYF,TGCGCCAGCAGCGGGGCCGGGACTCGGACCTACGAGCAGTACTTC
TRBV2,-,many,TRBJ2-3,CASSVGQYTDTQYF,TGTGCCAGCAGTGTTGGACAGTACACAGATACGCAGTATTTT
TRBV6-1,-,many,TRBJ1-6,CASSEATDRYNSPLHF,TGTGCCAGCAGTGAGGCAACCGACAGGTATAATTCACCCCTCCACTTT
TRBV29-1,-,-,TRBJ1-2,CSVEDPRQPYGYTF,TGCAGCGTTGAAGACCCCAGACAGCCTTATGGCTACACCTTC
TRBV25-1,-,-,TRBJ1-5,CASSDGDGNQPQHF,TGTGCCAGCAGTGATGGGGACGGTAATCAGCCCCAGCATTTT
TRBV9,TRBD2,many,TRBJ2-5,CASSVTSGGVQTQYF,TGTGCCAGCAGCGTGACTAGCGGGGGGGTCCAAACCCAGTACTTC
TRBV19,TRBD1,-,TRBJ1-5,CASSPGQENQPQHF,TGTGCCAGTAGTCCAGGACAGGAAAATCAGCCCCAGCATTTT